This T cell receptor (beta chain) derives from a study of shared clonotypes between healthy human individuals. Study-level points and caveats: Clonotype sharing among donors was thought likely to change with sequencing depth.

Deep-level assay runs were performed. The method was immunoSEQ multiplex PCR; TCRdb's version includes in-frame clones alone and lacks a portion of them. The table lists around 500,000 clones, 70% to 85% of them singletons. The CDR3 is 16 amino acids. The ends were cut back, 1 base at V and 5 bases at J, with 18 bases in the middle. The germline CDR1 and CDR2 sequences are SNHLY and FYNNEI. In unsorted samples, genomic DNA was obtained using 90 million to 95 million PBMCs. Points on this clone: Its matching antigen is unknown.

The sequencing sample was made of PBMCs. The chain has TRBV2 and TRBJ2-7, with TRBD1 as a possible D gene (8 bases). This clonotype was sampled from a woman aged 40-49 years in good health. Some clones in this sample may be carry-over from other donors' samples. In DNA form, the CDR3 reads TGTGCCAGCAGTGAAGAAGCGGGACAGGTTAGTAACGAGCAGTACTTC. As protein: CASSEEAGQVSNEQYF.